The rows below give T cell receptor beta chains drawn from one sample of a study of molecular identifiers for immune sequencing clone quantification. TCRdb fed the PCR reads into MiXCR, producing one record per CDR3 protein. The sample carries around 94,000 distinct CDR3 sequences, around 37% recorded once. Sequencing input: naive CD8+ T cells from blood, with Jurkat cell RNA spiked in. The receptors were sampled from a human donor in good health. Some libraries in this study had Jurkat cell RNA spiked in. The CDR3 runs from the conserved cysteine through the conserved F or W. The D gene is left open where the match is weak. Rows give clone size only sometimes, using once, few, many, or a class for an expanded clone.

j_gene: TRBJ1-5
v_gene: TRBV7-8
d_gene: NA
abundance: NA
CDR3aa: CASSLARAYSNQPQHF
CDR3nt: TGTGCCAGCAGCTTAGCCCGGGCCTATAGCAATCAGCCCCAGCATTTT

j_gene: TRBJ1-3
v_gene: TRBV9
d_gene: TRBD1
abundance: NA
CDR3aa: CASSVETGAGNTIYF
CDR3nt: TGTGCCAGCAGCGTAGAAACAGGGGCTGGAAACACCATATATTTT

j_gene: TRBJ1-1
v_gene: TRBV28
d_gene: NA
abundance: many
CDR3aa: CASNAGSPAFF
CDR3nt: TGTGCCAGCAATGCGGGCAGCCCAGCTTTCTTT

j_gene: TRBJ2-1
v_gene: TRBV2
d_gene: NA
abundance: few
CDR3aa: CASYEGQSSYNEQFF
CDR3nt: TGTGCCAGCTATGAGGGGCAAAGCTCCTACAATGAGCAGTTCTTC

j_gene: TRBJ2-1
v_gene: TRBV5-3
d_gene: TRBD2
abundance: NA
CDR3aa: CASSLFRSGSLPEQFF
CDR3nt: TGTGCCAGCAGCTTATTTAGGAGCGGGAGTTTACCTGAGCAGTTCTTC

j_gene: TRBJ1-4
v_gene: TRBV19
d_gene: NA
abundance: NA
CDR3aa: CASSPDTRENLFF
CDR3nt: TGTGCCAGTAGCCCCGACACTCGCGAAAATCTGTTTTTT

j_gene: TRBJ2-3
v_gene: TRBV27
d_gene: TRBD1
abundance: NA
CDR3aa: CASSLGQPDTQYF
CDR3nt: TGTGCCAGCAGTTTGGGACAGCCAGATACGCAGTATTTT

j_gene: TRBJ1-2
v_gene: TRBV28
d_gene: TRBD1
abundance: few
CDR3aa: CASSTGTGVGRDYGYTF
CDR3nt: TGTGCCAGCAGTACTGGGACAGGGGTTGGGAGGGACTATGGCTACACCTTC

j_gene: TRBJ2-5
v_gene: TRBV5-1
d_gene: NA
abundance: many
CDR3aa: CASSPVDRDIRKETQYF
CDR3nt: TGCGCCAGCAGCCCGGTGGACCGGGACATCCGAAAAGAGACCCAGTACTTC

j_gene: TRBJ2-7
v_gene: TRBV5-1
d_gene: NA
abundance: many
CDR3aa: CASSPPRFDEQYF
CDR3nt: TGCGCCAGCAGCCCGCCGCGGTTTGACGAGCAGTACTTC

j_gene: TRBJ2-1
v_gene: TRBV20-1
d_gene: TRBD2
abundance: few
CDR3aa: CSARDRTSGNGEQFF
CDR3nt: TGCAGTGCTAGAGATAGGACTAGCGGGAACGGTGAGCAGTTCTTC

j_gene: TRBJ2-7
v_gene: TRBV19
d_gene: TRBD1
abundance: few
CDR3aa: CASSPETGSSYEQYF
CDR3nt: TGTGCCAGTAGTCCTGAGACAGGGAGCTCCTACGAGCAGTACTTC

j_gene: TRBJ2-1
v_gene: TRBV20-1
d_gene: TRBD1
abundance: NA
CDR3aa: CSAPRQGRLTKRTRNEQFF
CDR3nt: TGCAGTGCACCGCGACAGGGGCGCCTAACCAAACGAACTCGCAATGAGCAGTTCTTC

j_gene: TRBJ2-2
v_gene: TRBV7-9
d_gene: TRBD2
abundance: NA
CDR3aa: CASSRTSGRYGELFF
CDR3nt: TGTGCCAGCAGCCGGACTAGCGGGAGGTACGGGGAGCTGTTTTTT

j_gene: TRBJ2-3
v_gene: TRBV25-1
d_gene: NA
abundance: NA
CDR3aa: CASQTAWAVSETQYF
CDR3nt: TGTGCCAGCCAAACAGCATGGGCGGTTAGTGAAACGCAGTATTTT

j_gene: TRBJ2-5
v_gene: TRBV11-2
d_gene: TRBD1
abundance: few
CDR3aa: CASRTGYQETQYF
CDR3nt: TGTGCCAGCAGGACAGGGTACCAAGAGACCCAGTACTTC

j_gene: TRBJ2-6
v_gene: TRBV5-3
d_gene: NA
abundance: NA
CDR3aa: CAQGQGRANVLTF
CDR3nt: TGTGCCCAGGGGCAGGGTAGGGCCAACGTTCTGACTTTC

j_gene: TRBJ2-3
v_gene: TRBV4-1
d_gene: NA
abundance: NA
CDR3aa: CASSQDLQGLSSDTQYF
CDR3nt: TGCGCCAGCAGCCAAGATTTGCAGGGGCTGAGCTCAGATACGCAGTATTTT

j_gene: TRBJ1-2
v_gene: TRBV28
d_gene: NA
abundance: few
CDR3aa: CASSQLSSYGYTF
CDR3nt: TGTGCCAGCAGTCAGCTTTCATCCTATGGCTACACCTTC

j_gene: TRBJ1-1
v_gene: TRBV28
d_gene: NA
abundance: NA
CDR3aa: CAGRNRVDPRAFF
CDR3nt: TGTGCCGGCAGGAACAGGGTGGACCCCCGAGCTTTCTTT

j_gene: TRBJ2-3
v_gene: TRBV24-1
d_gene: NA
abundance: NA
CDR3aa: CATGDFPTSTDTQYF
CDR3nt: TGTGCCACCGGTGATTTCCCGACTAGCACAGATACGCAGTATTTT

j_gene: TRBJ2-7
v_gene: TRBV12-3/TRBV12-4
d_gene: NA
abundance: few
CDR3aa: CASSSIGLISYEQYF
CDR3nt: TGTGCCAGCAGTTCGATCGGACTCATCTCCTACGAGCAGTACTTC

j_gene: TRBJ2-1
v_gene: TRBV5-1
d_gene: TRBD2
abundance: many
CDR3aa: CASSLTSGGYNEQFF
CDR3nt: TGCGCCAGCAGCTTGACTAGCGGGGGGTACAATGAGCAGTTCTTC

j_gene: TRBJ1-6
v_gene: TRBV28
d_gene: NA
abundance: NA
CDR3aa: CASSFRLLRSPLHF
CDR3nt: TGTGCCAGCAGTTTTAGGCTCCTCAGGTCACCCCTCCACTTT

j_gene: TRBJ2-3
v_gene: TRBV28
d_gene: NA
abundance: few
CDR3aa: CASSLGGATAIEGAETLSDTQYF
CDR3nt: TGTGCCAGCAGTTTGGGCGGGGCGACGGCAATCGAGGGGGCAGAGACCCTTTCAGATACGCAGTATTTT

j_gene: TRBJ1-2
v_gene: TRBV28
d_gene: NA
abundance: NA
CDR3aa: CASSLTGNYGYTF
CDR3nt: TGTGCCAGCAGTTTAACAGGAAACTATGGCTACACCTTC

j_gene: TRBJ2-4
v_gene: TRBV3-1
d_gene: NA
abundance: few
CDR3aa: CASSQELGGLAKNIQYF
CDR3nt: TGTGCCAGCAGCCAAGAGTTGGGGGGCTTAGCCAAAAACATTCAGTACTTC

j_gene: TRBJ2-5
v_gene: TRBV7-8
d_gene: NA
abundance: many
CDR3aa: CASSPRQDQETQYF
CDR3nt: TGTGCCAGCAGCCCCAGACAGGACCAAGAGACCCAGTACTTC

j_gene: TRBJ2-1
v_gene: TRBV9
d_gene: NA
abundance: few
CDR3aa: CASSWGPYNEQFF
CDR3nt: TGTGCCAGCAGTTGGGGACCCTACAATGAGCAGTTCTTC